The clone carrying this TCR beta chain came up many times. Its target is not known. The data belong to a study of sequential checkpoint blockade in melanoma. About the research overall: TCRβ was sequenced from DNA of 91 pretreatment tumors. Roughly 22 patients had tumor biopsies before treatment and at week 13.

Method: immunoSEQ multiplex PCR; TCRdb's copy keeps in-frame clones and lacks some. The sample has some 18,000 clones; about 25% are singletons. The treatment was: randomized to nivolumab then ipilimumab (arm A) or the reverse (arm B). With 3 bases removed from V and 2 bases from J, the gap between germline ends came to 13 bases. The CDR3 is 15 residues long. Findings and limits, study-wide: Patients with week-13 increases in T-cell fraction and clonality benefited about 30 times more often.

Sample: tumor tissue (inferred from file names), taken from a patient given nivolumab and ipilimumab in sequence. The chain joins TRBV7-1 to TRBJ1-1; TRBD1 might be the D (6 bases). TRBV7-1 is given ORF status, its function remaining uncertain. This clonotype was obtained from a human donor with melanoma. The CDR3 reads CASSSHGGRNTEAFF. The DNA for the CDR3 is TGTGCCAGCAGCTCCCATGGGGGCAGAAACACTGAAGCTTTCTTT.